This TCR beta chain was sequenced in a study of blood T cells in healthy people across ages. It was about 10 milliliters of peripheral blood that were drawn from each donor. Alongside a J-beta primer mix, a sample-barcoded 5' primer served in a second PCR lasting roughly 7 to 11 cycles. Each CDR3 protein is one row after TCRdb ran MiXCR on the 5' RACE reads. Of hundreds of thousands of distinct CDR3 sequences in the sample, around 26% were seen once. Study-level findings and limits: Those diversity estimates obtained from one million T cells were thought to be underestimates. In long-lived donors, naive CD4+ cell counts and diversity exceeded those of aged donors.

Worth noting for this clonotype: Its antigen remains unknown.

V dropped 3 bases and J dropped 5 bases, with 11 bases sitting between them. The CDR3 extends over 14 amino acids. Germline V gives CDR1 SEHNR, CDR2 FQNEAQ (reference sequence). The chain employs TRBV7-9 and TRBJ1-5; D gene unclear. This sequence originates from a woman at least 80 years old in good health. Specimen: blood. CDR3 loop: CASSFGSGDQPQHF. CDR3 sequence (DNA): TGTGCCAGCAGCTTCGGTTCCGGGGATCAGCCCCAGCATTTT.